These T cell receptor beta chains were read from a single sample in a study of cytomegalovirus exposure and HLA in healthy donors. Only in-frame clones appear in the TCRdb table, and some are missing; sequencing was by immunoSEQ multiplex PCR. Found here are over 150,000 clones, 84% of them singletons; the top ten hold less than 0.4%. Material for sequencing was PBMCs. Receptors originate from a boy aged 2 to 10 in good health and CMV-seronegative. Both conserved end residues are trimmed from each CDR3. A D gene is named only where the DNA matches it firmly.

>TRBJ1-3|TRBV4-1|-
ASSQDEGRGFFGSGNTIY
>TRBJ2-7|TRBV5-1|-
ASSLVGQHYEQY
>TRBJ2-3|TRBV27|-
ASSSPGDGTDTQY
>TRBJ2-1|TRBV29-1|-
SVRTTRYNEQF
>TRBJ2-7|TRBV10-3|-
AIRTDSSYEQY
>TRBJ2-7|TRBV15|-
ATSPGAQYEQY
>TRBJ1-2|TRBV7-9|-
ASSLALGALTANYGYT
>TRBJ2-7|TRBV27|TRBD1
ASSLIGTAVNEQY
>TRBJ2-1|TRBV9|TRBD2
ASSVRGNGRANEQF
>TRBJ2-3|TRBV7-8|TRBD1
ASSPPPQGAGTDTQY
>TRBJ2-7|TRBV10-1|TRBD2
ASSESPSGSSYEQY
>TRBJ2-3|TRBV30|-
AWRVGPGIGMSTDTQY
>TRBJ2-5|TRBV10-3|-
AISESEGQETQY
>TRBJ2-7|TRBV27|-
ASSKRLAGGEQY
>TRBJ2-1|TRBV10-3|TRBD1
AISESVQGVSAEQF